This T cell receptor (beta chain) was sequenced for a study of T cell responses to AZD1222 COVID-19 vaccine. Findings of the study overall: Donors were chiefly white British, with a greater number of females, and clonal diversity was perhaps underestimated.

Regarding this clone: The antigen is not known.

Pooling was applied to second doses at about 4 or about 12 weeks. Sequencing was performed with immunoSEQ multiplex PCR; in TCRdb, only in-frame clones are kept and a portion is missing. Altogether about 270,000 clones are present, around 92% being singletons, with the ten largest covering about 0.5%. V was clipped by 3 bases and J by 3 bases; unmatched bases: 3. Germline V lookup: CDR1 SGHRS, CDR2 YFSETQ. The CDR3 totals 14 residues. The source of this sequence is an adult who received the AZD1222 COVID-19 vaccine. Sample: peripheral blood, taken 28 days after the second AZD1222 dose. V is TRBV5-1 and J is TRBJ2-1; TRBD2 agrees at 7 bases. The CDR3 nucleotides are TGCGCCAGCAGCTCCAGCGGGGTCTACAATGAGCAGTTCTTC. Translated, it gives CASSSSGVYNEQFF.